These T cell receptor beta chains were read from a single sample in a study of beta chain features in type 1 diabetes. Sequencing was performed with immunoSEQ multiplex PCR; in TCRdb, only in-frame clones are kept and a portion is missing. The sample carries some 700,000 clones, roughly 12% recorded once. Sequencing was performed on naive CD4+ T cells from blood. The source of these receptors is a man aged 18 to 35 with type 1 diabetes. Both conserved end residues are part of each CDR3. The D gene is left open where the match is weak. Not all rows give a size; the values are once, few, many and, for expanded clones, a class.

size	D	V	J	DNA	CDR3
few	.	TRBV29-1	TRBJ1-5	TGCAGCGTTGAGGCAGCTGATAGCAATCAGCCCCAGCATTTT	CSVEAADSNQPQHF
few	.	TRBV10-3	TRBJ2-3	TGTGCCATCAGTCGGCCCGGGGCCACAGATACGCAGTATTTT	CAISRPGATDTQYF
.	.	TRBV7-2	TRBJ2-5	TGTGCCAGCAGCTTAGCGGTCGGGGCGGTACAAGAGACCCAGTACTTC	CASSLAVGAVQETQYF
few	.	TRBV30	TRBJ1-1	TGTGCCGAGGAGGGGGACACTGAAGCTTTCTTT	CAEEGDTEAFF
.	.	TRBV28	TRBJ2-3	TGTGCCAGCAGTTTAGCCCCCGACCGAGGAGATACGCAGTATTTT	CASSLAPDRGDTQYF
few	.	TRBV27	TRBJ2-3	TGTGCCAGCAGTTTCCAGGGCACAGATACGCAGTATTTT	CASSFQGTDTQYF
.	.	TRBV29-1	TRBJ2-3	TGCAGCGTTGACCCATCCACAGATACGCAGTATTTT	CSVDPSTDTQYF
.	.	TRBV2	TRBJ1-2	TGTGCCAGCAGTGAAAAACGAGGGGGAAGTGGCTACACCTTC	CASSEKRGGSGYTF
few	TRBD1	TRBV14	TRBJ1-2	TGTGCCAGCAGCCAAGGGGGACAGTTATATGGCTACACCTTC	CASSQGGQLYGYTF
.	TRBD2	TRBV9	TRBJ2-1	TGTGCCAGCAGCGTGCGGACTAGCCACAATGAGCAGTTCTTC	CASSVRTSHNEQFF
.	.	TRBV14	TRBJ1-6	TGTGCCAGCAGCCAGTCGGGGGACTCACCCCTCCACTTT	CASSQSGDSPLHF
.	.	TRBV6-5	TRBJ1-2	TGTGCCAGCAGTTACGGGACCCGGGGTGGCTACACCTTC	CASSYGTRGGYTF
.	.	TRBV9	TRBJ1-1	TGTGCCAGCAGCCCTTCGACAGAGAACACTGAAGCTTTCTTT	CASSPSTENTEAFF
few	.	TRBV11-2	TRBJ1-5	TGTGCCAGCAGCTTAGTAGCCAGAGGGAATCAGCCCCAGCATTTT	CASSLVARGNQPQHF
.	.	TRBV28	TRBJ2-7	TGTGCCAGCAGTTTGGAGTTACAAGGCGAGCAGTACTTC	CASSLELQGEQYF
.	TRBD2	TRBV10-3	TRBJ2-1	TGTGCCATCAGGACTAGCGGGAACACCGGTGAGCAGTTCTTC	CAIRTSGNTGEQFF
few	.	TRBV13	TRBJ1-2	TGTGCCAGCAGCCCATTCAATGTTCCTAGTGGCTACACCTTC	CASSPFNVPSGYTF
few	.	TRBV9	TRBJ2-7	TGTGCCAGCAGCGTCACGGCCTCCTACGAGCAGTACTTC	CASSVTASYEQYF
.	.	TRBV6-5	TRBJ1-4	TGTGCCAGCAGTTACCGTGGGGTAGGGCGCGATGAAAAACTGTTTTTT	CASSYRGVGRDEKLFF
few	.	TRBV30	TRBJ2-2	TGTGCCTGGAGTGTATCGACCGGGGAGCTGTTTTTT	CAWSVSTGELFF
.	.	TRBV6-5	TRBJ1-2	TGTGCCAGCAAGAACCGGGAATCCTATGGCTACACCTTC	CASKNRESYGYTF
few	TRBD1	TRBV28	TRBJ2-7	TGTGCCAGCAGTTCGCCGGGACAGGGGGCTTGGTACGAGCAGTACTTC	CASSSPGQGAWYEQYF
.	TRBD1	TRBV18	TRBJ1-1	TGTGCCAGCCAGGGGGAGAACACTGAAGCTTTCTTT	CASQGENTEAFF
.	TRBD1	TRBV18	TRBJ1-6	TGTGCCAGCTCCCCTCCGGGACAGGTGGCACCCCTCCACTTT	CASSPPGQVAPLHF
few	.	TRBV28	TRBJ2-7	TGTGCCAGCAGCCTTGGGCACTCCTACGAGCAGTACTTC	CASSLGHSYEQYF
few	TRBD1	TRBV5-1	TRBJ2-5	TGCGCCAGCAGCACGGACAGGGGATTCCAAGAGACCCAGTACTTC	CASSTDRGFQETQYF
.	.	TRBV19	TRBJ2-5	TGTGCCAGTAGTATTAGGGCAGGGTTCGAGGAGACCCAGTACTTC	CASSIRAGFEETQYF
few	TRBD1	TRBV4-2	TRBJ1-6	TGTGCCAGCAGCCAAGTGGAAGACAGGGGAGGTTCACCCCTCCACTTT	CASSQVEDRGGSPLHF
.	.	TRBV29-1	TRBJ1-2	TGCAGCTCCAGTCAACTTAACTATGGCTACACCTTC	CSSSQLNYGYTF
.	TRBD2	TRBV7-9	TRBJ2-3	TGTGCCAGCAGCCCTACTAGCGGGGGGGCCGCGAGCACAGATACGCAGTATTTT	CASSPTSGGAASTDTQYF
.	.	TRBV4-1	TRBJ2-7	TGCGCCAGCAGCAAAGGGAGGACAGACCCAGCCTACGAGCAGTACTTC	CASSKGRTDPAYEQYF
.	.	TRBV13	TRBJ1-1	TGTGCCAGCAGCTTACGGGGCTTGGGGTCTGAAGCTTTCTTT	CASSLRGLGSEAFF
few	TRBD2	TRBV6-5	TRBJ2-7	TGTGCCAGCAGTCGACTAGCGGGGGGCCCGTACGAGCAGTACTTC	CASSRLAGGPYEQYF
.	TRBD1	TRBV6-6	TRBJ2-1	TGTGCCAGCAGTCACAGGGGCTCCTACAATGAGCAGTTCTTC	CASSHRGSYNEQFF
few	TRBD1	TRBV29-1	TRBJ1-3	TGCAGCGCTAGGACAGGAGGAAACACCATATATTTT	CSARTGGNTIYF
.	TRBD1	TRBV18	TRBJ1-1	TGTGCCAGCTCTCCGGGACAGGACACTGAAGCTTTCTTT	CASSPGQDTEAFF
few	.	TRBV30	TRBJ2-5	TGTGCCTGGAGCCCCGCCCAAGAGACCCAGTACTTC	CAWSPAQETQYF
.	.	TRBV18	TRBJ2-7	TGTGCCAGCTCACTTCTGAGGGACACCATTCCCTACGAGCAGTACTTC	CASSLLRDTIPYEQYF
.	TRBD1	TRBV5-1	TRBJ1-5	TGCGCCAGCAGCTTGGACAGGGGGAGCAATCAGCCCCAGCATTTT	CASSLDRGSNQPQHF
few	.	TRBV30	TRBJ1-5	TGTGCCTGGAGTGTAGGGATGGGTCAGCCCCAGCATTTT	CAWSVGMGQPQHF
.	.	TRBV27	TRBJ1-6	TGTGCCAGCAGTTTACAGGGGTATAATTCACCCCTCCACTTT	CASSLQGYNSPLHF
.	.	TRBV5-1	TRBJ2-7	TGCGCCAGCAGCTTGGTACAGGGCTACGAGCAGTACTTC	CASSLVQGYEQYF
.	.	TRBV9	TRBJ2-1	TGTGCCAGCAGCGCGCACAGGGATGAGACCTACAATGAGCAGTTCTTC	CASSAHRDETYNEQFF
few	.	TRBV14	TRBJ1-3	TGTGCCAGCAGCCAACACCTCGGAAACACCATATATTTT	CASSQHLGNTIYF
few	.	TRBV18	TRBJ1-4	TGTGCCAGCTCAATGGGTGCCGATGAAAAACTGTTTTTT	CASSMGADEKLFF
.	.	TRBV6-6	TRBJ2-7	TGTGCCACCGGGACGACCTACGAGCAGTACTTC	CATGTTYEQYF
.	.	TRBV30	TRBJ1-5	TGTGCCTGGAGTGTAAGGGACCTAGCCCATCAGCCCCAGCATTTT	CAWSVRDLAHQPQHF
.	TRBD1	TRBV28	TRBJ2-7	TGTGCCAGCAGTTCGGGACAGTGGAGCTCCTACGAGCAGTACTTC	CASSSGQWSSYEQYF
.	.	TRBV30	TRBJ1-2	TGTGCCTGGAGTGTACAGGTTCCCTATGGCTACACCTTC	CAWSVQVPYGYTF
.	.	TRBV10-3	TRBJ1-1	TGTGCCATCAGTAGGGAGGGGAACACTGAAGCTTTCTTT	CAISREGNTEAFF
few	.	TRBV30	TRBJ1-2	TGTGCCTGGAGTCCCCTAACCTGGAGATATGGCTACACCTTC	CAWSPLTWRYGYTF
.	.	TRBV30	TRBJ1-1	TGTGCCTGGAGTGTACAGAGGAACACTGAAGCTTTCTTT	CAWSVQRNTEAFF
few	.	TRBV7-2	TRBJ1-5	TGTGCCAGCAGCTCGCGTGGCGGTCAGCCCCAGCATTTT	CASSSRGGQPQHF
.	.	TRBV6-5	TRBJ2-7	TGTGCCAGCAGTTACTCTTCCATACGAGGGACCTACGAGCAGTACTTC	CASSYSSIRGTYEQYF
few	.	TRBV6-5	TRBJ2-7	TGTGCCAGCAGTTCCGTCGGGACATACTCCTACGAGCAGTACTTC	CASSSVGTYSYEQYF